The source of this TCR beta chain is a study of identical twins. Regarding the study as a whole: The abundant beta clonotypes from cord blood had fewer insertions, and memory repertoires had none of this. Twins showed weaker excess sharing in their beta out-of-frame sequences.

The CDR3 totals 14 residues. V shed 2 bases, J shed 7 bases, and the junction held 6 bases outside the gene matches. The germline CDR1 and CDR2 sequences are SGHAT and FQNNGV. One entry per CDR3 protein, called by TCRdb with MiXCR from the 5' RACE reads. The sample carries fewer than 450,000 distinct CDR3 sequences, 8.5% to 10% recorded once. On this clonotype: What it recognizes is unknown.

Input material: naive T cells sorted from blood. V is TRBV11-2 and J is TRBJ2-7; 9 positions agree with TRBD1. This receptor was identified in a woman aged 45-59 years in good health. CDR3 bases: TGTGCCAGCAGCTTAATCGGGACAGGGTATGAGCAGTACTTC. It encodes CASSLIGTGYEQYF.